These 28 T cell receptor beta chains originate from one sample sequenced in a study of blood T cell repertoires in COVID-19. Clones were sequenced by immunoSEQ multiplex PCR, and TCRdb holds only the in-frame ones, with some missing. The sample has approximately 250,000 clones, around 93% seen once; the top ten hold approximately 3%. Sequencing was carried out using PBMCs or T cells enriched from blood (not recorded which). The receptor set was obtained from a man in his forties or fifties who had been exposed to COVID-19.

CDR3 region: CASGPQNIQYF. CDR3 coding DNA: TGTGCCAGTGGCCCCCAAAACATTCAGTACTTC. The V gene is TRBV19, the J gene TRBJ2-4; unclear D gene. This CDR3 has 11 residues. V was shortened by 8 bases and J by 5 bases, with 7 bases between the two germline ends. Germline V gives CDR1 LNHDA, CDR2 SQIVND (reference sequence).

V and J are TRBV4-1 and TRBJ2-5, with TRBD1 as a possible D gene (5 bases). The CDR3 length is 13 residues. The V gene's germline CDR1 is MGHRA and CDR2 YSYEKL. Between the trimmed V and J ends, which lost 5 bases and 5 bases, there was a span of 12 bases. DNA of the CDR3: TGCGCCAGCAGCATCGGAGCAGGGGAGACCCAGTACTTC. Translation gives CASSIGAGETQYF.

V and J are TRBV19 and TRBJ2-3, with 10 bases aligning to TRBD2. The V gene's germline CDR1 is LNHDA and CDR2 SQIVND (reference sequence). This CDR3 comprises 15 residues. The junction had 9 bases not matched to a gene; V was cut back by 7 bases and J by 5 bases. CDR3 DNA: TGTGCCAGTACGCGGACTAGCGGCTTACTAGATACGCAGTATTTT. Encoded protein: CASTRTSGLLDTQYF. The full variable domain, its missing parts supplied by reference TRBV19 and TRBJ2-3, is DGGITQSPKYLFRKEGQNVTLSCEQNLNHDAMYWYRQDPGQGLRLIYYSQIVNDFQKGDIAEGYSVSREKKESFPLTVTSAQKNPTAFYLCASTRTSGLLDTQYFGPGTRLTVL.

V and J are TRBV27 and TRBJ1-6; perhaps TRBD1 as D (5 bases). The CDR3 covers 16 residues. CDR1 and CDR2 from the germline V gene are MNHEY and SMNVEV (reference sequence). Trimming stripped 7 bases from V and 11 bases from J, with 24 bases between. The DNA for the CDR3 is TGTGCCAGCACCCCGGGGGGTTTTGATTACCGAACACCCCTCCACTTT. Protein product: CASTPGGFDYRTPLHF.

The genes are TRBV10-1 and TRBJ1-5; D is perhaps TRBD1 (6 bases). With 6 bases removed from V and 1 base from J, the gap between germline ends came to 16 bases. This CDR3 region has 16 residues. CDR1 WNHNN and CDR2 SYGVQD come from the germline V gene (reference sequence). CDR3: CASRPVPDSSNQPQHF. The CDR3 DNA reads TGCGCCAGCAGGCCCGTGCCGGACAGCAGCAATCAGCCCCAGCATTTT.

This clone was observed a few times. The CDR3 here is CASSLARTGASTDTQYF. DNA of the CDR3: TGTGCCAGCAGTCTCGCCCGGACAGGAGCGAGCACAGATACGCAGTATTTT. This chain links TRBV6-6 with TRBJ2-3, with TRBD1 matching over 7 bases. CDR1 is MNHNY and CDR2 is SVGAGI in the germline V gene (reference sequence). The junction had 11 bases not matched to a gene; V was cut back by 5 bases and J by 0 bases. This CDR3 spans 17 amino acids.

The chain is built from TRBV3-1 (or the pseudogene TRBV3-2) and TRBJ2-1; D unresolved. Germline V lookup: CDR1 LGHDT, CDR2 YNNKEL (reference sequence). Trimming left V 1 base short and J 7 bases short, with 8 bases between. This CDR3 contains 13 residues. The CDR3 region is CASSQGWLNEQFF. The CDR3 bases are TGTGCCAGCAGCCAAGGGTGGCTTAATGAGCAGTTCTTC.

This chain uses TRBV12-5 with TRBJ2-7, with a weak D call TRBD2 (7 bases). The germline CDR1 and CDR2 sequences are LGHNT and FRNRAP. This CDR3 has 14 amino acids. Trimming pared 5 bases from V and 5 bases from J, leaving 16 bases between. The DNA of the CDR3 is TGTGCTAGTGGTGAGGGGGGGGCTGGCCACGAGCAGTACTTC. Its translation: CASGEGGAGHEQYF.

The V call is TRBV11-3, the J call TRBJ2-1, with 7 positions matching TRBD2. The CDR3 runs to 15 residues. V dropped 2 bases and J dropped 4; count of bases not matched to a gene: 5. Germline V gives CDR1 SGHNT, CDR2 YENEEA. CDR3 nucleotides: TGTGCCAGCAGCTTAACTAGCGAATATTACAATGAGCAGTTCTTC. This encodes CASSLTSEYYNEQFF.

The chain couples TRBV30 to TRBJ2-3; TRBD1 matches at 7 bases. Trimming at V came to 0 bases and at J to 1 base, leaving 7 bases not matched to a gene. The germline V gene has CDR1 GTSNPN and CDR2 SVGIG (reference sequence). The length of the CDR3 is 16 residues. The chain's CDR3 is CAWSVRPGQRTDTQYF. The CDR3 DNA is TGTGCCTGGAGTGTAAGGCCGGGACAGCGCACAGATACGCAGTATTTT.

This chain uses TRBV5-5 with TRBJ2-3; possibly TRBD1 for D (5 bases). In germline, CDR1 is SGHKS, CDR2 YYEKEE (reference sequence). The CDR3 is 15 amino acids. V lost 1 base and J lost 3, with 12 bases in between. The CDR3 sequence is CASSLKGILTDTQYF. CDR3 in DNA: TGTGCCAGCAGCTTGAAGGGGATTCTAACAGATACGCAGTATTTT.

This clone is a singleton in its sample. This rearrangement joins TRBV7-9 to TRBJ2-1, with 10 bases that match TRBD1. CDR1 is SEHNR and CDR2 is FQNEAQ in the germline V gene (reference sequence). V lost 8 bases and J lost 4; bases outside the gene matches: 14. The CDR3 covers 17 residues. The CDR3 DNA reads as TGTGCCAGCGGCCCGACCCCCGGGACAGGGGCATACAATGAGCAGTTCTTC. This sequence encodes CASGPTPGTGAYNEQFF.

The V gene is TRBV11-3, the J gene TRBJ2-2; 7 bases align to TRBD2. The CDR3 sequence is 15 residues long. CDR1 and CDR2 from the germline V gene are SGHNT and YENEEA. Losses at the gene ends were 5 bases for V and 5 bases for J; bases not matched to a gene: 8. CDR3 protein: CASSRSGAQTGELFF. The CDR3 coding sequence is TGTGCCAGCAGCCGAAGCGGGGCCCAAACCGGGGAGCTGTTTTTT.

V is TRBV19 and J is TRBJ1-5; possibly TRBD1 for D (5 bases). CDR3 size: 13 residues. V gave up 9 bases and J gave up 5 bases, with 14 bases separating them. From germline, CDR1 is LNHDA and CDR2 SQIVND (reference sequence). The CDR3 here is CASHGGIYQPQHF. The CDR3 coding sequence is TGTGCCAGCCATGGGGGGATATATCAGCCCCAGCATTTT.

The chain couples TRBV11-2 to TRBJ2-7; 7 positions agree with TRBD2. The CDR3 is 15 amino acids. Germline trimming cut 6 bases from V and 3 bases from J; bases unmatched to any gene: 11. Germline V lookup: CDR1 SGHAT, CDR2 FQNNGV. In nucleotides, the CDR3 is TGTGCCAGCAGTTCGTCTGGGACTACCCTCTACGAGCAGTACTTC. The encoded protein is CASSSSGTTLYEQYF.

This clone was observed a few times. The chain is built from TRBV9 and TRBJ2-2, with 9 bases lining up with TRBD2. V gave up 3 bases and J gave up 6 bases; unmatched junction bases: 9. Germline CDR1 reads SGDLS; CDR2 reads YYNGEE. The CDR3 has 16 amino acids. This chain's CDR3 is CASSAVAGAIAGELFF. Written as DNA, the CDR3 is TGTGCCAGCAGCGCGGTAGCGGGAGCGATCGCCGGGGAGCTGTTTTTT.

Details on this clone: The same CDR3 arises from other DNA sequences in this sample as well. This chain links TRBV7-2 with TRBJ2-7; 9 nucleotides match TRBD1. Germline lookup yields CDR1 SGHTA and CDR2 FQGNSA. The CDR3 is made up of 14 amino acids. V lost 5 bases, J lost 4 bases, and 6 bases stayed unmatched. CDR3 DNA: TGTGCCAGCAGCCCAGGGACAGGGACTTACGAGCAGTACTTC. Protein sequence: CASSPGTGTYEQYF.

The chain employs TRBV12-3 or TRBV12-4 and TRBJ2-2, with 7 bases fitting TRBD1. The CDR3 runs to 13 residues. V gave up 6 bases and J gave up 8 bases; unmatched junction bases: 6. CDR3 DNA: TGTGCCAGCAGGCAGGGGGTTCAAGGGGAGCTGTTTTTT. This sequence encodes CASRQGVQGELFF.

J is TRBJ1-2 and V is TRBV19, with D possibly matching TRBD1 (5 bases). The germline gives CDR1 LNHDA, CDR2 SQIVND (reference sequence). This CDR3 spans 14 amino acids. Trimming stripped 6 bases from V and 0 bases from J, with 11 bases between. DNA for the CDR3: TGTGCCAGTAGCAATGGAGGGGCTAACTATGGCTACACCTTC. Protein sequence: CASSNGGANYGYTF. The whole variable domain, filled in from reference TRBV19 and TRBJ1-2, reads DGGITQSPKYLFRKEGQNVTLSCEQNLNHDAMYWYRQDPGQGLRLIYYSQIVNDFQKGDIAEGYSVSREKKESFPLTVTSAQKNPTAFYLCASSNGGANYGYTFGSGTRLTVV.

The sample holds one count of this clone. The V call is TRBV4-3, the J call TRBJ2-7, with 8 bases matching TRBD2. The CDR3 spans 15 residues. Trimming cost V 2 bases and J 2 bases; bases outside gene matches: 5. Germline-derived CDR1 and CDR2 are LGHNA and YSLEER. CDR3 DNA sequence: TGCGCCAGCAGCCAATCAGCGGGAGCCACCTACGAGCAGTACTTC. This codes for CASSQSAGATYEQYF.

V is TRBV7-2 and J is TRBJ1-4; TRBD1 aligns across 7 bases. The CDR3 sequence is 15 residues long. Trimming took 2 bases from V and 4 from J; bases not matched to a gene: 4. Looked up from germline, CDR1 is SGHTA and CDR2 is FQGNSA. This CDR3 reads CASSLTQGINEKLFF. The CDR3 DNA follows: TGTGCCAGCAGCTTAACACAGGGGATTAATGAAAAACTGTTTTTT.

The rearrangement joins TRBV6-5 to TRBJ1-6; D ambiguous. The CDR3 contains 16 residues. Germline CDR1 reads MNHEY; CDR2 reads SVGAGI. Deletions cut 0 bases from V and 6 bases from J, with 12 bases between. The CDR3 coding sequence is TGTGCCAGCAGTTACTCGTCTTTCCAGATTAATTCACCCCTCCACTTT. Amino acids: CASSYSSFQINSPLHF.

CDR3 DNA sequence: TGTGCCAGCAGTGCAAGGGCAGGGGTGGACTATGGCTACACCTTC. This gives the protein CASSARAGVDYGYTF. The chain couples TRBV25-1 to TRBJ1-2; tentatively, D is TRBD1 (6 bases). Germline CDR1 reads MGHDK; CDR2 reads SYGVNS. V lost 4 bases and J lost 3, with 15 bases in between. This CDR3 comprises 15 residues.

The gene calls are TRBV5-1 and TRBJ2-3; 7 bases align to TRBD1. J lost 5 bases, V lost 0 bases, and 9 bases had no gene match. Germline values: CDR1 SGHRS, CDR2 YFSETQ. There are 16 residues in the CDR3. CDR3 nucleotides: TGCGCCAGCAGCTTGGCTTCGGACAGGAGTGAAGATACGCAGTATTTT. Its protein is CASSLASDRSEDTQYF.

This clone has only a few counts. J is TRBJ2-3 and V is TRBV7-3, with 11 bases matching TRBD2. V gave up 4 bases and J gave up 5 bases; unmatched junction bases: 2. Per germline, CDR1 SGHTA and CDR2 FQGTGA. This CDR3 has 14 amino acids. This chain's CDR3 is CASSSLAGGDTQYF. DNA for the CDR3: TGTGCCAGCAGCTCCCTAGCGGGGGGAGATACGCAGTATTTT.

This chain joins TRBV30 and TRBJ1-2, with D perhaps TRBD1 (5 bases). The CDR3 runs 14 residues. V lost 0 bases to trimming and J lost 4 bases, with 12 bases between them. Germline V CDR1 and CDR2: GTSNPN, SVGIG (reference sequence). The chain's CDR3 is CAWSVLRGIYGYTF. Written as DNA, the CDR3 is TGTGCCTGGAGTGTACTTCGGGGGATCTATGGCTACACCTTC.

DNA for the CDR3: TGTGCCAGTAGTGCCTCGGGGGGGACCTACGAGCAGTACTTC. It is translated as CASSASGGTYEQYF. V gene TRBV19 combines with J gene TRBJ2-7; 8 nucleotides align to TRBD2. The CDR3 has 14 amino acids. The ends lost 5 bases at V and 2 bases at J; junction bases unmatched: 5. Germline CDR1 reads LNHDA; CDR2 reads SQIVND (reference sequence).

In DNA form, the CDR3 reads TGTGCCAGCAGTTACCGACAGGGGCAGGATGAAAAACTGTTTTTT. Encoded protein: CASSYRQGQDEKLFF. The gene calls are TRBV6-5 and TRBJ1-4, with 8 bases that match TRBD1. The CDR3 sequence is 15 residues long. Germline values: CDR1 MNHEY, CDR2 SVGAGI. Unmatched junction bases numbered 5, after V lost 2 bases and J lost 6 bases.